This TCR beta chain was found in a study of blood T cell repertoires in COVID-19 (dated by TCRdb to about 2020). About the full investigation: Samples from collaborators originated in the United States, Italy and Spain and spanned both the acute and convalescent phases of COVID-19. Where HLA class I and class II types were available, the types were taken from metadata supplied by the sample provider, not from assay-based typing. Samples were obtained from the ongoing ImmuneRACE study (first 160 participants) and from about 1,300 subjects provided by 6 global collaborators. The dataset comprised deeply sampled blood TCRbeta repertoires from subjects exposed to, actively infected with, or recovered from COVID-19. Sample metadata almost always included a de-identified subject ID, COVID-19 status, age in years and sex. The repertoires were released in a freely available public database meant as a resource for research on the immune response to SARS-CoV-2. The prospective study material was composed of cDNA or gDNA derived from T cells, B-cell-depleted T cells, or PBMCs. Results and caveats for the whole study, not just this receptor: Clinical and demographic metadata were provided uncurated, with the amount varying by source and participant.

Trimming leaves V shorter by 7 bases and J shorter by 4 bases, with the junction holding 18 bases beyond the gene matches. CDR1 and CDR2 were assigned from the germline V gene as SQVTM and ANQGSEA. Reading from cysteine to phenylalanine, the CDR3 counts 16 amino acids. Only the CDR3 part of the read is kept: 48 bases, read in frame from the first base. TCRbeta CDR3 regions were amplified from genomic DNA using the immunoSEQ Assay, a bias-controlled multiplex PCR. As for how the authors treated the data: The number of nucleated cells in each sample was estimated from the amplification of reference gene primers within the assay. Sequence reads were collapsed and filtered to measure the absolute abundance of every unique TCRbeta CDR3 rearrangement. For each sample, productive Simpson clonality was calculated by taking the square root of Simpson's diversity index across productive rearrangements. Imported from immuneACCESS, the table was reduced by TCRdb to in-frame sequences with V and J called. These copies leave out some clones; in studies compared against another copy, an unresolved V gene accounts for under half, and the cause of the remainder is not known. Clone size and the V and J calls come from that table; the DNA yielded D and trimming. This sample gives under 250,000 clones in total; 80% to 85% of them show up just once. The ten biggest clones cover approximately 1.4% of the sample.

A second Seattle source provided samples from volunteer blood donors who had recovered from COVID-19. Whole blood was collected in K2EDTA tubes by collaborating institutions according to the institutions' own protocols. For TCRbeta analysis, collaborator samples were shipped as frozen whole blood, as isolated PBMCs, or as DNA extracted from either sample type. Points on this clone: What this receptor recognizes is not known. No clone much larger than this one lies a single base away; base qualities are absent.

The chain is assembled from TRBV29-1 and TRBJ1-2, with TRBD1 identical over 7 junction bases. The material sequenced was peripheral blood. The receptor's source is a woman in her forties who had recovered from COVID-19. The CDR3 region: CSAGARDRDLTYGYTF. Read as DNA, the sequence is TGCAGCGCTGGTGCCAGAGACAGGGACCTTACCTATGGCTACACCTTC.